The rows below give T cell receptor beta chains drawn from one sample of a study of CD8+ T cells in alopecia areata. Sequencing used immunoSEQ multiplex PCR; TCRdb keeps in-frame clones, though not all of them. The data show under 250,000 clones, roughly 57% seen once. This material consisted of CD4+ T cells sorted from blood, taken at week 0. The receptors shown here come from a human donor with alopecia areata. Each CDR3 is given with its conserved first and last residue. Fields, in order: clone size, D gene, J gene, V gene, CDR3 protein, CDR3 DNA. The D gene is left open where the match is weak. Size values are once, few and many counts, or a class for expanded clones, and some rows have none.

abundance: NA
d_gene: TRBD2
j_gene: TRBJ2-3
v_gene: TRBV4-2
CDR3aa: CASSRTGGRGDTQYF
CDR3nt: TGTGCCAGCAGCCGGACGGGGGGAAGGGGAGATACGCAGTATTTT

abundance: NA
d_gene: TRBD1
j_gene: TRBJ2-5
v_gene: TRBV6-5
CDR3aa: CASSYSRTGGETQYF
CDR3nt: TGTGCCAGCAGTTACTCCCGGACAGGGGGAGAGACCCAGTACTTC

abundance: NA
d_gene: NA
j_gene: TRBJ2-7
v_gene: TRBV4-1
CDR3aa: CASDQGGSSYEQYF
CDR3nt: TGCGCCAGCGATCAGGGAGGATCCTCCTACGAGCAGTACTTC

abundance: NA
d_gene: NA
j_gene: TRBJ1-2
v_gene: TRBV29-1
CDR3aa: CSVEAWTENYGYTF
CDR3nt: TGCAGCGTTGAGGCCTGGACGGAAAACTATGGCTACACCTTC

abundance: NA
d_gene: NA
j_gene: TRBJ2-2
v_gene: TRBV27
CDR3aa: CASSMDTNTGELFF
CDR3nt: TGTGCCAGCAGTATGGACACGAACACCGGGGAGCTGTTTTTT

abundance: NA
d_gene: TRBD1
j_gene: TRBJ1-6
v_gene: TRBV9
CDR3aa: CASSPGQGGNSPLHF
CDR3nt: TGTGCCAGCAGCCCGGGACAGGGTGGTAATTCACCCCTCCACTTT

abundance: once
d_gene: TRBD1
j_gene: TRBJ1-6
v_gene: TRBV30
CDR3aa: CAWSVPQGAYDSPLHF
CDR3nt: TGTGCCTGGAGTGTCCCACAGGGGGCTTATGATTCACCCCTCCACTTT

abundance: NA
d_gene: NA
j_gene: TRBJ2-1
v_gene: TRBV5-1
CDR3aa: CASSGGAYYNEQFF
CDR3nt: TGCGCCAGCAGCGGGGGGGCGTACTACAATGAGCAGTTCTTC

abundance: NA
d_gene: TRBD2
j_gene: TRBJ2-3
v_gene: TRBV5-6
CDR3aa: CASSLGAGYTDTQYF
CDR3nt: TGTGCCAGCAGCTTGGGAGCGGGGTACACAGATACGCAGTATTTT

abundance: NA
d_gene: TRBD2
j_gene: TRBJ2-3
v_gene: TRBV5-4
CDR3aa: CASSLLAGGSTDTQYF
CDR3nt: TGTGCCAGCAGCCTCCTAGCGGGGGGGAGCACAGATACGCAGTATTTT

abundance: few
d_gene: NA
j_gene: TRBJ1-2
v_gene: TRBV4-2
CDR3aa: CASSQDLGSGYTF
CDR3nt: TGTGCCAGCAGCCAAGATTTGGGCAGTGGCTACACCTTC

abundance: NA
d_gene: NA
j_gene: TRBJ1-5
v_gene: TRBV6-6
CDR3aa: CASMPEISNQPQHF
CDR3nt: TGTGCCAGCATGCCAGAAATTAGCAATCAGCCCCAGCATTTT

abundance: few
d_gene: NA
j_gene: TRBJ2-2
v_gene: TRBV29-1
CDR3aa: CSVDEINTGELFF
CDR3nt: TGCAGCGTAGACGAGATCAACACCGGGGAGCTGTTTTTT

abundance: few
d_gene: TRBD1
j_gene: TRBJ1-2
v_gene: TRBV19
CDR3aa: CASSIADRDYGYTF
CDR3nt: TGTGCCAGTAGTATTGCCGACAGGGACTATGGCTACACCTTC

abundance: NA
d_gene: TRBD1
j_gene: TRBJ2-7
v_gene: TRBV7-9
CDR3aa: CASSLGGLGDRGYEQYF
CDR3nt: TGTGCCAGCAGCTTAGGAGGCTTGGGGGACAGGGGTTACGAGCAGTACTTC

abundance: NA
d_gene: NA
j_gene: TRBJ1-2
v_gene: TRBV9
CDR3aa: CASSEGTNYGYTF
CDR3nt: TGTGCCAGCAGCGAGGGTACTAACTATGGCTACACCTTC

abundance: NA
d_gene: NA
j_gene: TRBJ1-1
v_gene: TRBV5-6
CDR3aa: CASSAYSATEAFF
CDR3nt: TGTGCCAGCAGCGCGTACAGCGCTACTGAAGCTTTCTTT

abundance: few
d_gene: NA
j_gene: TRBJ1-1
v_gene: TRBV6-5
CDR3aa: CASSYSYGEAFF
CDR3nt: TGTGCCAGCAGTTACTCGTATGGAGAAGCTTTCTTT

abundance: NA
d_gene: NA
j_gene: TRBJ2-7
v_gene: TRBV4-1
CDR3aa: CASSPPSNALWQYF
CDR3nt: TGCGCCAGCAGCCCGCCGTCGAATGCTTTGTGGCAGTACTTC

abundance: NA
d_gene: NA
j_gene: TRBJ2-7
v_gene: TRBV5-6
CDR3aa: CASSSQPPYEQYF
CDR3nt: TGTGCCAGCAGCTCCCAGCCCCCCTACGAGCAGTACTTC

abundance: NA
d_gene: TRBD2
j_gene: TRBJ2-1
v_gene: TRBV5-1
CDR3aa: CASSFRTSGGRSSYNEQFF
CDR3nt: TGCGCCAGCAGCTTTAGGACTAGCGGGGGGCGGAGCTCCTACAATGAGCAGTTCTTC

abundance: NA
d_gene: NA
j_gene: TRBJ2-7
v_gene: TRBV28
CDR3aa: CASSRGGASSYEQYF
CDR3nt: TGTGCCAGCAGTAGGGGGGGAGCCTCCTCCTACGAGCAGTACTTC

abundance: NA
d_gene: NA
j_gene: TRBJ2-7
v_gene: TRBV9
CDR3aa: CASSTGQTYEQYF
CDR3nt: TGTGCCAGCAGCACAGGACAGACTTACGAGCAGTACTTC

abundance: once
d_gene: NA
j_gene: TRBJ1-1
v_gene: TRBV10-3
CDR3aa: CAISESGNSGVTEAFF
CDR3nt: TGTGCCATCAGTGAGTCTGGAAACAGTGGGGTTACTGAAGCTTTCTTT

abundance: few
d_gene: NA
j_gene: TRBJ1-2
v_gene: TRBV6-5
CDR3aa: CASFQGGYGYTF
CDR3nt: TGTGCCAGCTTCCAGGGCGGCTATGGCTACACCTTC

abundance: NA
d_gene: NA
j_gene: TRBJ2-7
v_gene: TRBV10-3
CDR3aa: CAISESSGSSYEQYF
CDR3nt: TGTGCCATCAGTGAGTCGTCAGGGTCCTCCTACGAGCAGTACTTC

abundance: NA
d_gene: NA
j_gene: TRBJ2-1
v_gene: TRBV5-1
CDR3aa: CASSLERHEQFF
CDR3nt: TGCGCCAGCAGCTTGGAGCGCCATGAGCAGTTCTTC

abundance: NA
d_gene: TRBD1
j_gene: TRBJ1-2
v_gene: TRBV14
CDR3aa: CASSLTGGDYGYTF
CDR3nt: TGTGCCAGCAGCCTTACAGGGGGCGACTATGGCTACACCTTC

abundance: NA
d_gene: NA
j_gene: TRBJ2-1
v_gene: TRBV30
CDR3aa: CAWLAGREQFF
CDR3nt: TGTGCCTGGCTCGCGGGACGTGAGCAGTTCTTC

abundance: few
d_gene: NA
j_gene: TRBJ1-5
v_gene: TRBV4-1
CDR3aa: CASSQEGLGYNQPQHF
CDR3nt: TGCGCCAGCAGCCAAGAAGGTCTCGGGTACAATCAGCCCCAGCATTTT

abundance: NA
d_gene: NA
j_gene: TRBJ1-1
v_gene: TRBV30
CDR3aa: CAWRTPEGRIRAFF
CDR3nt: TGTGCCTGGAGGACCCCGGAGGGGCGCATTAGGGCTTTCTTT

abundance: few
d_gene: NA
j_gene: TRBJ2-3
v_gene: TRBV7-7
CDR3aa: CASSRTYNTDTQYF
CDR3nt: TGTGCTAGCAGCCGGACATATAACACAGATACGCAGTATTTT

abundance: NA
d_gene: NA
j_gene: TRBJ2-7
v_gene: TRBV6-5
CDR3aa: CASSYRPSGGTNEQYF
CDR3nt: TGTGCCAGCAGTTACAGACCCTCGGGCGGGACGAACGAGCAGTACTTC

abundance: NA
d_gene: NA
j_gene: TRBJ1-2
v_gene: TRBV4-1
CDR3aa: CASSHQTAANYGYTF
CDR3nt: TGCGCCAGCAGCCACCAGACAGCGGCTAACTATGGCTACACCTTC

abundance: NA
d_gene: NA
j_gene: TRBJ2-3
v_gene: TRBV30
CDR3aa: CAWSVGGRGTDTQYF
CDR3nt: TGTGCCTGGAGTGTAGGTGGGAGAGGAACAGATACGCAGTATTTT

abundance: NA
d_gene: NA
j_gene: TRBJ2-1
v_gene: TRBV4-1
CDR3aa: CASSQDLQRSRFF
CDR3nt: TGCGCCAGCAGCCAAGATCTACAGCGTTCACGGTTCTTC

abundance: NA
d_gene: NA
j_gene: TRBJ1-3
v_gene: TRBV5-1
CDR3aa: CASSPAANRVVTGNTIYF
CDR3nt: TGCGCCAGCAGCCCGGCGGCAAACAGAGTCGTTACTGGAAACACCATATATTTT

abundance: NA
d_gene: NA
j_gene: TRBJ2-6
v_gene: TRBV5-1
CDR3aa: CASSLEVSGANVLTF
CDR3nt: TGCGCCAGCAGCTTGGAGGTTTCTGGGGCCAACGTCCTGACTTTC

abundance: NA
d_gene: TRBD1
j_gene: TRBJ1-1
v_gene: TRBV30
CDR3aa: CAWSATPGQGPFF
CDR3nt: TGTGCCTGGAGTGCGACTCCGGGACAGGGGCCTTTCTTT

abundance: few
d_gene: NA
j_gene: TRBJ2-3
v_gene: TRBV5-1
CDR3aa: CASSLRTGDTQYF
CDR3nt: TGCGCCAGCAGCTTGCGGACCGGAGATACGCAGTATTTT

abundance: few
d_gene: NA
j_gene: TRBJ2-7
v_gene: TRBV2
CDR3aa: CASSPAWEQYF
CDR3nt: TGTGCCAGCAGCCCGGCTTGGGAGCAGTACTTC

abundance: few
d_gene: NA
j_gene: TRBJ1-2
v_gene: TRBV14
CDR3aa: CASSRPGYGYTF
CDR3nt: TGTGCCAGCAGCCGACCAGGTTATGGCTACACCTTC

abundance: NA
d_gene: TRBD1
j_gene: TRBJ1-1
v_gene: TRBV6-1
CDR3aa: CASRKEGQVRAEAFF
CDR3nt: TGTGCCAGCAGAAAAGAAGGACAGGTCCGGGCTGAAGCTTTCTTT

abundance: NA
d_gene: NA
j_gene: TRBJ2-6
v_gene: TRBV2
CDR3aa: CASNKDGYSGANVLTF
CDR3nt: TGTGCCAGCAACAAAGACGGATACTCTGGGGCCAACGTCCTGACTTTC

abundance: few
d_gene: NA
j_gene: TRBJ2-3
v_gene: TRBV5-1
CDR3aa: CASSAETLRTDTQYF
CDR3nt: TGCGCCAGCAGCGCAGAGACCCTACGAACGGATACGCAGTATTTT

abundance: NA
d_gene: NA
j_gene: TRBJ2-7
v_gene: TRBV30
CDR3aa: CAWGQSSYEQYF
CDR3nt: TGTGCCTGGGGACAGAGCTCCTACGAGCAGTACTTC

abundance: once
d_gene: NA
j_gene: TRBJ1-2
v_gene: TRBV4-1
CDR3aa: CASSQEVRDPNSGYTF
CDR3nt: TGCGCCAGCAGCCAAGAGGTTAGGGACCCTAACAGCGGCTACACCTTC

abundance: few
d_gene: NA
j_gene: TRBJ1-2
v_gene: TRBV30
CDR3aa: CAWARAGVNYGYTF
CDR3nt: TGTGCCTGGGCGAGGGCAGGGGTTAACTATGGCTACACCTTC

abundance: NA
d_gene: NA
j_gene: TRBJ2-3
v_gene: TRBV10-2
CDR3aa: CASSEARGTSTDTQYF
CDR3nt: TGCGCCAGCAGTGAGGCGAGGGGAACTAGCACAGATACGCAGTATTTT

abundance: NA
d_gene: NA
j_gene: TRBJ1-2
v_gene: TRBV5-1
CDR3aa: CASSSGLGGAGYGYTF
CDR3nt: TGCGCCAGCAGCTCGGGCCTTGGTGGGGCGGGCTATGGCTACACCTTC

abundance: few
d_gene: NA
j_gene: TRBJ1-5
v_gene: TRBV19
CDR3aa: CASWAVGGQPQHF
CDR3nt: TGTGCCAGTTGGGCGGTCGGGGGCCAGCCCCAGCATTTT

abundance: few
d_gene: NA
j_gene: TRBJ2-2
v_gene: TRBV11-2
CDR3aa: CASSWGSQFANTGELFF
CDR3nt: TGTGCCAGCAGCTGGGGTTCTCAGTTCGCGAACACCGGGGAGCTGTTTTTT